The clone carrying this T cell receptor (beta chain) came up many times. This specimen belongs to a study of early T cells in non-severe SARS-CoV-2 infection. TCRdb redid the calling of the 5' RACE reads with MiXCR, one entry per CDR3 protein. The table lists 55,000 to 70,000 distinct CDR3 sequences, around 4.2% of them singletons. CDR1 is DFQATT, CDR2 SNEGSKA, per germline (reference sequence). Between the trimmed V and J ends, which lost 1 base and 0 bases, there was a span of 22 bases. The CDR3 covers 18 residues. This TCR came from an adult who was a healthcare worker with PCR-confirmed SARS-CoV-2 infection or an uninfected control (not recorded which). The donor label of this sample is uncertain. Material: whole blood, obtained at baseline. This chain links TRBV20-1 with TRBJ2-7, with D possibly matching TRBD1 (6 bases). The CDR3: CSARVEVSGTLSSYEQYF. The DNA of the CDR3 is TGCAGTGCTAGAGTAGAGGTATCGGGGACATTAAGCTCCTACGAGCAGTACTTC.